One and the same sample provided the 20 T cell receptor beta chains below, sequenced in a study of CD8 T cells in Susac syndrome. cDNA came from approximately 0.5 to 1 ug RNA primed by random hexamers. TCRdb passed the immunoSEQ multiplex PCR reads through MiXCR, listing each CDR3 protein once. This sample has about 180,000 distinct CDR3 sequences; approximately 94% occur once, and the top ten carry 0.095% to 0.13%. Sequenced input: CD4+ T cells from PBMCs. The origin of the receptors is a human donor with Susac syndrome.

The rearrangement links TRBV11-2 to TRBJ1-2; tentatively, D is TRBD1 (6 bases). Germline V gene sequence: CDR1 SGHAT, CDR2 FQNNGV. Trimming took off 8 bases at V and 8 bases at J, with 21 bases between the two ends. The CDR3 is 14 amino acids. The CDR3 here is CASGPGRGGFGYTF. Here the CDR3 DNA reads TGTGCCAGCGGTCCCGGCAGGGGCGGGTTCGGCTACACCTTC. The full variable domain, with the rest looked up from reference TRBV11-2 and TRBJ1-2, is EAGVAQSPRYKIIEKRQSVAFWCNPISGHATLYWYQQILGQGPKLLIQFQNNGVVDDSQLPKDRFSAERLKGVDSTLKIQPAKLEDSAVYLCASGPGRGGFGYTFGSGTRLTVV.

This clonotype was picked up one time. V gene TRBV4-1 combines with J gene TRBJ2-1, with D possibly matching TRBD1 (5 bases). The CDR3 extends over 13 amino acids. Germline V gives CDR1 MGHRA, CDR2 YSYEKL. Between the trimmed V and J ends, which lost 0 bases and 8 bases, there was a span of 8 bases. CDR3 sequence: CASSQDSRDEQFF. As DNA, the CDR3 is TGCGCCAGCAGCCAAGATAGCAGGGATGAGCAGTTCTTC.

CDR3 in DNA: TGTGCCAGCAGCCCGGGACCGACCGGGGAGCTGTTTTTT. Amino acid sequence: CASSPGPTGELFF. The gene calls are TRBV3-1 and TRBJ2-2, with D perhaps given as TRBD1 or TRBD2 (5 bases each). This CDR3 comprises 13 residues. Germline lookup yields CDR1 LGHDT and CDR2 YNNKEL (reference sequence). V lost 4 bases, J lost 5 bases, and 8 bases lay in between.

The CDR3 loop reads CSAREGARTEAFF. In DNA, the CDR3 is TGCAGTGCTAGAGAAGGGGCGCGGACTGAAGCTTTCTTT. The chain combines TRBV20-1 with TRBJ1-1; maybe TRBD1 (5 bases). Trimming shortened V by 0 bases and J by 5 bases, and 10 bases separated the two germline ends. The CDR3 contains 13 residues. Germline V gives CDR1 DFQATT, CDR2 SNEGSKA (reference sequence).

The chain is built from TRBV19 and TRBJ1-6, with TRBD1 identical over 10 bases. Losses at the gene ends were 5 bases for V and 10 bases for J; bases not matched to a gene: 8. Germline CDR1 and CDR2: LNHDA and SQIVND (reference sequence). The CDR3 has 15 amino acids. DNA of the CDR3: TGTGCCAGTAGTCCTAGACAGGGGGCGAACTCACCCCTCCACTTT. Residues: CASSPRQGANSPLHF.

Written as DNA, the CDR3 is TGTGCCGTCCTCCAAGGACAGATGACGAACACCGGGGAGCTGTTTTTT. Its translation: CAVLQGQMTNTGELFF. The chain employs TRBV10-3 and TRBJ2-2; D is possibly TRBD1 (6 bases). Between the trimmed V and J ends, which lost 11 bases and 0 bases, there was a span of 19 bases. Germline V gene lookup returns CDR1 ENHRY and CDR2 SYGVKD. The CDR3 has 16 residues.

The chain employs TRBV10-3 and TRBJ1-1; D ambiguous. This CDR3 contains 13 residues. Germline V gene data show CDR1 as ENHRY and CDR2 as SYGVKD. V lost 10 bases and J lost 1, with 13 bases in between. In DNA form, the CDR3 reads TGTGCCAGCAGCCGGCAGACGAACACTGAAGCTTTCTTT. It codes for CASSRQTNTEAFF.

This chain joins TRBV6-2 or TRBV6-3 and TRBJ2-5; weak D call: TRBD1 (6 bases). The germline V and J ends were trimmed by 8 bases and 4 bases, with 11 bases remaining between them. CDR3 length equals 12 residues. Germline V gene lookup returns CDR1 MNHEY and CDR2 SVGEGT. The CDR3 region is CASGQLPETQYF. CDR3 DNA: TGTGCCAGCGGACAGCTCCCAGAGACCCAGTACTTC.

The V call is TRBV5-6, the J call TRBJ1-6; D possibly corresponds to TRBD1 (5 bases). V gave up 1 base and J gave up 13 bases, with 12 bases separating them. Germline V gene sequence: CDR1 SGHDT, CDR2 YYEEEE. The CDR3 length is 13 residues. The CDR3 DNA reads as TGTGCCAGCAGCTTGCGGGGGATTGGTCCCCTCCACTTT. It codes for CASSLRGIGPLHF.

V gene TRBV5-4 combines with J gene TRBJ2-4; D is unresolved. The V gene lost 4 bases and the J gene lost 1 base, with 6 bases spanning the gap. The germline gives CDR1 SGHNT, CDR2 YYREEE (reference sequence). The CDR3 extends over 13 amino acids. The CDR3 here is CASSNPAKNIQYF. CDR3 nucleotide sequence: TGTGCCAGCAGCAACCCGGCCAAAAACATTCAGTACTTC.

This sequence joins TRBV25-1 and TRBJ2-5; tentatively, D is TRBD2 (5 bases). V was shortened by 0 bases and J by 4 bases, with 9 bases between the two germline ends. Germline V gene sequence: CDR1 MGHDK, CDR2 SYGVNS. The CDR3 extends over 14 amino acids. The CDR3 here is CASSEYGLGETQYF. CDR3 DNA sequence: TGTGCCAGCAGTGAATATGGACTCGGAGAGACCCAGTACTTC.

The genes are TRBV3-1 and TRBJ1-6; a possible D gene is TRBD1 (5 bases). Germline V gives CDR1 LGHDT, CDR2 YNNKEL (reference sequence). The CDR3 loop spans 15 amino acids. V lost 0 bases and J lost 9, with 12 bases in between. CDR3 in DNA: TGTGCCAGCAGCCAAGAAGGGGTTGGTGGTTCACCCCTCCACTTT. Translating it yields CASSQEGVGGSPLHF.

The V call is TRBV7-2, the J call TRBJ2-5, with 7 bases aligning to TRBD1. V was clipped by 4 bases and J by 2 bases; unmatched bases: 4. The CDR3 runs 14 residues. CDR1 SGHTA and CDR2 FQGNSA come from the germline V gene. CDR3 residues: CASSYRTGQETQYF. The CDR3 DNA reads TGTGCCAGCAGCTACCGGACAGGTCAAGAGACCCAGTACTTC.

The genes are TRBV4-3 and TRBJ2-7; 14 positions match TRBD2. This CDR3 is 15 amino acids long. Unmatched junction bases numbered 4, after V lost 4 bases and J lost 5 bases. Per germline, CDR1 LGHNA and CDR2 YSLEER. The DNA for the CDR3 is TGCGCCAGCAGCCCCGGACTAGCGGGGGGAAACGAGCAGTACTTC. This sequence encodes CASSPGLAGGNEQYF.

Here the CDR3 reads CASSQGGGSPLHF. The CDR3 DNA is TGTGCCAGCAGCCAAGGGGGCGGTTCACCCCTCCACTTT. The chain links TRBV3-1 to TRBJ1-6, with D possibly being TRBD1 (5 bases). CDR1 LGHDT and CDR2 YNNKEL come from the germline V gene (reference sequence). V was trimmed by 1 base and J by 9 bases, leaving 7 bases between them. The CDR3 has 13 residues.

The genes are TRBV7-2 and TRBJ2-7; the D is unclear. Trimming removed 4 bases from V and 3 bases from J, with 16 bases in between. This CDR3 region has 15 residues. In germline, CDR1 is SGHTA, CDR2 FQGNSA. This chain's CDR3 is CASSSGRTTIYEQYF. CDR3 coding DNA: TGTGCCAGCAGCTCAGGCCGAACCACAATCTACGAGCAGTACTTC.

The chain carries TRBV24-1 and TRBJ1-2; D is unclear. The V end lost 4 bases, the J end lost 5 bases, and 13 bases lay between the germline ends. CDR3 length: 14 residues. The germline gives CDR1 KGHDR, CDR2 SFDVKD. The CDR3 protein is CATSDPGRSYGYTF. CDR3 bases: TGTGCCACCAGTGACCCAGGACGTTCGTATGGCTACACCTTC.

The chain is built from TRBV30 and TRBJ2-2; D is unresolved. V was shortened by 1 base and J by 1 base, with 4 bases between the two germline ends. The CDR3 runs 13 residues. Looked up from germline, CDR1 is GTSNPN and CDR2 is SVGIG (reference sequence). CDR3 loop: CAWSGQNTGELFF. In DNA form, the CDR3 reads TGTGCCTGGAGTGGACAGAACACCGGGGAGCTGTTTTTT.

The chain recombines TRBV4-2 with TRBJ1-6; 7 nucleotides line up with TRBD1. The CDR3 has 16 amino acids. Trimming cost V 4 bases and J 7 bases; bases outside gene matches: 10. The germline gives CDR1 LGHNA, CDR2 YNFKEQ. The CDR3: CASSPHFGTANSPLHF. The CDR3 DNA follows: TGTGCCAGCAGCCCGCACTTCGGGACAGCGAATTCACCCCTCCACTTT.

The rearrangement uses TRBV5-1 and TRBJ1-4; TRBD1 matches 7 bases. There are 17 residues in the CDR3. The germline V gene encodes CDR1 SGHRS and CDR2 YFSETQ. Unmatched junction bases numbered 13, after V lost 4 bases and J lost 4 bases. The chain's CDR3 is CASSPRVDRSNNEKLFF. The CDR3 DNA follows: TGCGCCAGCAGCCCACGAGTGGACAGGTCCAATAATGAAAAACTGTTTTTT.